The clone carrying this TCR beta chain appeared many times. As yet, its antigen is unknown. For TCRbeta, the library was prepared with unique molecular identifiers. TCRdb recomputed calls from the PCR reads with MiXCR, one row per CDR3 protein. The data show tens of thousands of distinct CDR3 sequences, about 16% seen once. This entry is derived from a study of T-cell reconstitution after alpha-beta-depleted transplantation in children. The study, taken as a whole, reports: By about two months after transplant, alpha-beta T cells reportedly arose from several hundred graft clones that had expanded.

The clonotype originates from a male patient aged 2-15 years who had a stem cell transplant for acute lymphoblastic leukemia, so the T cells may come from the graft donor. The specimen was PBMCs, mostly from graft donor cells, collected 180 days after TCRalphabeta/CD19-depleted stem cell transplant.

For the CDR3, the DNA is TGTGCCAGCAGCCGCCCGAACCAAGAGACCCAGTACTTC. Protein product: CASSRPNQETQYF. The rearrangement uses TRBV14 and TRBJ2-5; D is ambiguous. Trimming shortened V by 4 bases and J by 0 bases, and 6 bases separated the two germline ends. Germline V gives CDR1 SGHDN, CDR2 FVKESK. This CDR3 is 13 amino acids long.